One sample yielded the 29 T cell receptor beta chains listed below, sequenced in a study of blood T cell repertoires in COVID-19. Libraries were prepared by immunoSEQ multiplex PCR; TCRdb keeps only in-frame clonotypes and omits some of them. This table holds about 360,000 clones, around 80% found once. Material for sequencing was peripheral blood. These receptors were taken from a man aged 30 to 45 with active or convalescent COVID-19.

The rearrangement joins TRBV19 to TRBJ1-3; no reliable D call. V was clipped by 5 bases and J by 3 bases, with 8 bases between them. CDR3 length: 13 residues. Germline assignment: CDR1 LNHDA and CDR2 SQIVND (reference sequence). The CDR3, as DNA: TGTGCCAGTAGTGCGGGATTTGGAAACACCATATATTTT. This gives the protein CASSAGFGNTIYF.

This chain links TRBV4-1 with TRBJ2-7; D might be TRBD2 (6 bases). The CDR3 consists of 13 residues. The V gene lost 4 bases and the J gene lost 7 bases, with 14 bases spanning the gap. The V gene's germline CDR1 is MGHRA and CDR2 YSYEKL. The CDR3 reads CASSLYLAGEQYF. CDR3 DNA sequence: TGCGCCAGCAGCCTCTATTTGGCGGGAGAGCAGTACTTC.

The chain uses TRBV4-1 and TRBJ2-1, with D perhaps TRBD2 (5 bases). From germline, CDR1 is MGHRA and CDR2 YSYEKL. V was shortened by 4 bases and J by 6 bases, with 19 bases between the two germline ends. This CDR3 spans 16 amino acids. CDR3 bases: TGCGCCAGCAGCCCCCCCGAAGGGCTAGCAGTCAATGAGCAGTTCTTC. Translation: CASSPPEGLAVNEQFF.

The chain employs TRBV12-3 or TRBV12-4 and TRBJ1-5; 8 bases fit TRBD1. V was pared by 6 bases and J by 2 bases, with 0 bases of the junction left unmatched. CDR3 length equals 13 residues. As DNA, the CDR3 is TGTGCCAGCAGGGGACAGGGCAATCAGCCCCAGCATTTT. This codes for CASRGQGNQPQHF.

The V gene is TRBV3-1 (or the pseudogene TRBV3-2), the J gene TRBJ1-2, with 8 bases aligning to TRBD1. Germline V gene data show CDR1 as LGHDT and CDR2 as YNNKEL (reference sequence). The V gene end was trimmed by 4 bases and the J gene end by 6 bases; junction bases not matched to a gene: 13. CDR3 size: 16 residues. The DNA for the CDR3 is TGTGCCAGCAGCCGGGTCCCCGACGGACAGGGAAATGGCTACACCTTC. Its translation: CASSRVPDGQGNGYTF.

The chain carries TRBV20-1 and TRBJ2-7; 9 nucleotides agree with TRBD2. The CDR3 is 14 residues long. Per the germline V gene, CDR1 is DFQATT and CDR2 is SNEGSKA (reference sequence). Unmatched junction bases numbered 4, after V lost 3 bases and J lost 1 base. Here the CDR3 reads CSASYLAGSYEQYF. In DNA form, the CDR3 reads TGCAGTGCTAGTTATCTAGCGGGATCCTACGAGCAGTACTTC.

The chain combines TRBV4-2 with TRBJ2-7; TRBD2 might be the D (5 bases). Between the trimmed V and J ends, which lost 4 bases and 0 bases, there was a span of 16 bases. Germline loops: CDR1 LGHNA, CDR2 YNFKEQ. There are 16 residues in the CDR3. The CDR3 spells CASSPGWEYVSYEQYF. For the CDR3, the DNA is TGTGCCAGCAGCCCCGGCTGGGAGTATGTCTCCTACGAGCAGTACTTC.

This clone was seen a few times. The chain combines TRBV25-1 with TRBJ1-2; D is ambiguous. The CDR3 totals 12 residues. V was cut by 3 bases and J by 8 bases, with 10 bases left in between. Germline V lookup: CDR1 MGHDK, CDR2 SYGVNS. For the CDR3, the DNA is TGTGCCAGCAGTGAGATCGGGGAGGGCTACACCTTC. It yields the protein CASSEIGEGYTF.

The chain recombines TRBV9 with TRBJ2-3; 11 bases map to TRBD2. V lost 3 bases, J lost 5 bases, and 5 bases stayed unmatched. The CDR3 is 15 residues long. Germline assignment: CDR1 SGDLS and CDR2 YYNGEE. The CDR3 sequence: CASSETSGSGDTQYF. CDR3 sequence (DNA): TGTGCCAGCAGCGAAACTAGCGGGAGTGGAGATACGCAGTATTTT.

The rearrangement uses TRBV24-1 and TRBJ2-1; 12 nucleotides agree with TRBD1. The junction had 4 bases not matched to a gene; V was cut back by 3 bases and J by 5 bases. The CDR3 is 16 residues long. CDR1 is KGHDR, CDR2 SFDVKD, per germline. The CDR3 protein is CATSDPGTGGHNEQFF. The CDR3 DNA reads as TGTGCCACCAGTGATCCCGGGACAGGGGGCCACAATGAGCAGTTCTTC.

The chain combines TRBV30 with TRBJ2-7; D gene unclear. V dropped 5 bases and J dropped 0 bases, with 8 bases sitting between them. The CDR3 length is 12 residues. Per the germline V gene, CDR1 is GTSNPN and CDR2 is SVGIG (reference sequence). CDR3 protein: CAWSTGSYEQYF. The CDR3 DNA sequence: TGTGCCTGGTCGACTGGCTCCTACGAGCAGTACTTC.

The chain recombines TRBV5-5 with TRBJ1-2, with a weak D call TRBD1 (6 bases). CDR1 is SGHKS, CDR2 YYEKEE, per germline (reference sequence). The CDR3 totals 13 residues. V was shortened by 4 bases and J by 8 bases, with 15 bases between the two germline ends. CDR3 sequence: CASSRDISFGYTF. CDR3 coding DNA: TGTGCCAGCAGCAGGGACATTTCTTTCGGCTACACCTTC.

This sequence joins TRBV19 and TRBJ2-3; 8 bases match TRBD1. V shed 6 bases, J shed 1 base, and the junction held 3 bases outside the gene matches. The CDR3 has 14 residues. Germline-derived CDR1 and CDR2 are LNHDA and SQIVND (reference sequence). The CDR3 loop is CASSRGRGTDTQYF. CDR3 sequence (DNA): TGTGCCAGTAGCAGGGGGCGCGGCACAGATACGCAGTATTTT.

This clone was observed a few times. The chain employs TRBV9 and TRBJ2-2; D may be TRBD1 (5 bases). Trimming took 3 bases from V and 2 from J, leaving 8 bases between them. The CDR3 has 14 residues. CDR1 SGDLS and CDR2 YYNGEE come from the germline V gene. The CDR3 protein is CASSETVNTGELFF. DNA for the CDR3: TGTGCCAGCAGCGAGACAGTAAACACCGGGGAGCTGTTTTTT. Looking up the rest from reference TRBV9 and TRBJ2-2 gives the full variable domain: DSGVTQTPKHLITATGQRVTLRCSPRSGDLSVYWYQQSLDQGLQFLIQYYNGEERAKGNILERFSAQQFPDLHSELNLSSLELGDSALYFCASSETVNTGELFFGEGSRLTVL.

J is TRBJ1-6 and V is TRBV15; D is perhaps TRBD1 (5 bases). This CDR3 is 14 amino acids long. The V end was cut by 1 base, the J end by 10 bases, with 11 bases between. The V gene's germline CDR1 is LNHNV and CDR2 YYDKDF (reference sequence). CDR3 nucleotides: TGTGCCACCAGCAGAGGGGACTGGGGATCACCCCTCCACTTT. This encodes CATSRGDWGSPLHF.

V usage is TRBV5-1 and J usage is TRBJ2-1; 7 nucleotides agree with TRBD2. CDR3 length: 13 residues. J lost 8 bases, V lost 1 base, and 3 bases had no gene match. Germline values: CDR1 SGHRS, CDR2 YFSETQ. CDR3 bases: TGCGCCAGCAGCTTGAGCCGGGGGGATGAGCAGTTCTTC. This gives the protein CASSLSRGDEQFF.

The V and J genes are TRBV3-1 (or the pseudogene TRBV3-2) and TRBJ1-5; D is possibly TRBD1 (6 bases). CDR1 and CDR2 (germline): LGHDT, YNNKEL (reference sequence). V dropped 0 bases and J dropped 5 bases, with 8 bases sitting between them. This CDR3 is 14 amino acids long. Written as DNA, the CDR3 is TGTGCCAGCAGCCAAGAGGGGGCCGATCAGCCCCAGCATTTT. Translating gives CASSQEGADQPQHF.

This chain links TRBV7-2 with TRBJ1-2, with D maybe TRBD1 (6 bases). Trimming took 6 bases from V and 8 from J, leaving 22 bases between them. This CDR3 region has 15 residues. The germline gives CDR1 SGHTA, CDR2 FQGNSA. The CDR3, as DNA: TGTGCCAGCAGAAGGTCCTCAGGGGCACGAGAAGGCTACACCTTC. Translating it yields CASRRSSGAREGYTF.

The CDR3 here is CASSYGHSAKNIQYF. CDR3 DNA: TGTGCCAGCAGTTACGGGCATTCAGCCAAAAACATTCAGTACTTC. The V and J genes are TRBV6-5 and TRBJ2-4, with D uncertain. Trimming removed 2 bases from V and 0 bases from J, with 8 bases in between. Looked up from germline, CDR1 is MNHEY and CDR2 is SVGAGI. The CDR3 covers 15 residues.

This clone was detected a few times. The same CDR3 also results from other DNA sequences found in this sample. This sequence joins TRBV11-3 and TRBJ2-2; maybe TRBD2 (5 bases). Trimming cost V 5 bases and J 5 bases, with 6 bases left between them. Looked up from germline, CDR1 is SGHNT and CDR2 is YENEEA. The CDR3 is 12 residues long. The CDR3 DNA reads as TGTGCCAGCAGCCCGGGAACCGGGGAGCTGTTTTTT. Its translation: CASSPGTGELFF. Drawing the rest from reference TRBV11-3 and TRBJ2-2, the complete variable domain is EAGVVQSPRYKIIEKKQPVAFWCNPISGHNTLYWYLQNLGQGPELLIRYENEEAVDDSQLPKDRFSAERLKGVDSTLKIQPAELGDSAVYLCASSPGTGELFFGEGSRLTVL.

The J gene is TRBJ2-2, the V gene TRBV28; 8 bases line up with TRBD2. The CDR3 runs to 17 residues. The V gene end was trimmed by 1 base and the J gene end by 3 bases; junction bases not matched to a gene: 7. Germline V gene sequence: CDR1 MDHEN, CDR2 SYDVKM. CDR3 residues: CASSLFDREGDTGELFF. CDR3 nucleotide sequence: TGTGCCAGCAGTTTATTCGACCGGGAGGGGGACACCGGGGAGCTGTTTTTT.

Note on this clone: Within the sample, other DNA sequences also encode this same CDR3. The chain is built from TRBV12-3 or TRBV12-4 and TRBJ2-1, with unresolved D. Trimming left V 3 bases short and J 8 bases short, with 5 bases between. This CDR3 region has 11 residues. CDR3 sequence (DNA): TGTGCCAGCAGTTTTCGTGATGAGCAGTTCTTC. Protein: CASSFRDEQFF.

The V and J genes are TRBV4-1 and TRBJ1-2; D not resolved. This CDR3 spans 13 amino acids. Trimming pared 0 bases from V and 8 bases from J, leaving 10 bases between. CDR1 is MGHRA, CDR2 YSYEKL, per germline. Here the CDR3 DNA reads TGCGCCAGCAGCCAAGAGAGTCCCGGGGGCTACACCTTC. As protein: CASSQESPGGYTF.

The chain combines TRBV7-2 with TRBJ1-5; 7 bases match TRBD1. J lost 0 bases, V lost 5 bases, and 4 bases had no gene match. Germline assignment: CDR1 SGHTA and CDR2 FQGNSA. The CDR3 length is 15 residues. This CDR3 reads CASSRTGNSNQPQHF. For the CDR3, the DNA is TGTGCCAGCAGCCGGACAGGAAATAGCAATCAGCCCCAGCATTTT.

The CDR3 DNA reads TGTGCCAGCAGCCAAGACGCGAACACCGGGGAGCTGTTTTTT. Protein: CASSQDANTGELFF. The chain has TRBV3-1 (or the pseudogene TRBV3-2) and TRBJ2-2; the D is unclear. Trimming removed 0 bases from V and 0 bases from J, with 2 bases in between. The CDR3 has 14 amino acids. Germline V CDR1 and CDR2: LGHDT, YNNKEL (reference sequence).

V usage is TRBV7-6 and J usage is TRBJ2-3, with D possibly being TRBD2 (6 bases). The CDR3 has 17 amino acids. Germline CDR1 reads SGHVS; CDR2 reads FNYEAQ. Deletions cut 1 base from V and 0 bases from J, with 14 bases between. CDR3: CASSLGVLAGSTDTQYF. The CDR3 DNA sequence: TGTGCCAGCAGCTTAGGAGTGTTGGCGGGGAGCACAGATACGCAGTATTTT.

The chain has TRBV15 and TRBJ2-7, with 7 bases fitting TRBD1. The V and J ends lost 0 bases and 2 bases, in that order; junction bases with no gene match: 7. CDR1 and CDR2 from the germline V gene are LNHNV and YYDKDF (reference sequence). The CDR3 is 16 residues long. CDR3 sequence reads: CATSRERGTAPYEQYF. The CDR3 DNA sequence: TGTGCCACCAGCAGAGAAAGGGGGACAGCCCCCTACGAGCAGTACTTC.

The CDR3 reads CASSTTLGSGRNTIYF. The CDR3 DNA sequence: TGTGCCAGCAGTACCACCCTGGGCAGTGGTAGAAACACCATATATTTT. J is TRBJ1-3 and V is TRBV28; D gene unclear. The V end lost 5 bases, the J end lost 5 bases, and 19 bases lay between the germline ends. The CDR3 is made up of 16 amino acids. Germline CDR1 reads MDHEN; CDR2 reads SYDVKM.

The rearrangement uses TRBV4-3 and TRBJ1-3, with TRBD1 identical over 7 bases. J gave up 4 bases and V 4 bases, and 10 bases lay outside the gene matches. Per germline, CDR1 LGHNA and CDR2 YSLEER. CDR3 size: 16 residues. CDR3 coding DNA: TGCGCCAGCAGCCGCGTTATGACAGGGTCCGGAAACACCATATATTTT. It yields the protein CASSRVMTGSGNTIYF.